This TCR beta chain comes out of a study of PD-1 and CTLA-4 blockade in melanoma (dated by TCRdb to the early 2020s). Describing the broader study: The study compared how PD-1 blockade and CTLA-4 blockade affected the melanoma-reactive CD8 T cell response in patients with melanoma.

The CDR3 numbers 14 residues from cysteine through phenylalanine. The CDR3 DNA has 42 bases and is translated from base 1. Trimming costs V 4 bases and J 4 bases, and their ends lie 11 bases apart. The germline V gene (reference sequence) gives CDR1 as WNHNN and CDR2 as SYGVQD. On this clone: This clone's antigen is unknown. Qualities for individual bases were not recorded, and no much larger clone is one base off.

Libraries were prepared through the immunoSEQ multiplex PCR assay. Entries here come from immuneACCESS through TCRdb and include only in-frame sequences with V and J called. Some clones fail to appear in such tables; in the studies checked, an unresolved V gene covers under half of the shortfall, and the cause of the remainder is unknown. This sample has 32,000 or so clones in its table, and roughly 91% of those were observed once. The ten largest clones capture around 8.5% of the sample. Here the chain combines TRBV10-1 and TRBJ2-1; too little of a D gene remains to name it. The sequences come from CD8+ T cells from peripheral blood, collected before anti-PD-1 treatment. The sequence derives from a human donor with melanoma. The CDR3 region reads CASSGAVGYNEQFF. The bases read TGCGCCAGCAGTGGGGCAGTAGGTTACAATGAGCAGTTCTTC.